What follows are 2 T cell receptor beta chains derived from one specimen sequenced in a study of T cell responses to AZD1222 COVID-19 vaccine. Sequencing was performed with immunoSEQ multiplex PCR; in TCRdb, only in-frame clones are kept and a portion is missing. The table records some 130,000 clones, 90% of them present only once. The sequences come from peripheral blood, collected on day 0 of AZD1222 vaccination. Every receptor here comes from an adult in good health.

This chain joins TRBV11-2 and TRBJ1-6, with 7 positions matching TRBD1. The germline gives CDR1 SGHAT, CDR2 FQNNGV. The CDR3 extends over 16 amino acids. With V trimmed by 4 bases and J by 6 bases, 9 bases remained unmatched. As DNA, the CDR3 is TGTGCCAGCAGCTCCGGGCCCGGGACAGTTAATTCACCCCTCCACTTT. This codes for CASSSGPGTVNSPLHF.

The genes are TRBV19 and TRBJ1-1, with D possibly being TRBD1 (5 bases). CDR1 is LNHDA and CDR2 is SQIVND in the germline V gene (reference sequence). V was clipped by 2 bases and J by 3 bases, with 7 bases between them. CDR3 length equals 13 residues. The CDR3 DNA sequence: TGTGCCAGTAGTATATTGGGGGACACTGAAGCTTTCTTT. Translation gives CASSILGDTEAFF.